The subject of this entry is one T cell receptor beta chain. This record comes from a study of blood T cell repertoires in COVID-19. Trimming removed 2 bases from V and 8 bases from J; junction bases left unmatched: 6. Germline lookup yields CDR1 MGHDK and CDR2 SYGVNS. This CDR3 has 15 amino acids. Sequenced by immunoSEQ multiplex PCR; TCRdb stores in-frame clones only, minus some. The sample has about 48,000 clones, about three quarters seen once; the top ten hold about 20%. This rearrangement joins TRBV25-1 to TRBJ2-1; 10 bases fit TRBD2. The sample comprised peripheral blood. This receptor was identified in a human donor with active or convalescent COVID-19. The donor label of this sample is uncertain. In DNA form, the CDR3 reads TGTGCCAGCAGTGAAAAACTAGCGGGATTGGATGAGCAGTTCTTC. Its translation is CASSEKLAGLDEQFF.